This TCR beta chain was identified during a study of CD8 T cells in Susac syndrome. An amount of RNA that ranged from roughly 0.5 to 1 ug was reverse transcribed with random hexamers. MiXCR was run by TCRdb on the immunoSEQ multiplex PCR reads, yielding one entry per CDR3 protein. This sample has around 300,000 distinct CDR3 sequences; over 75% occur once, and the top ten carry roughly 0.17%. The V gene lost 5 bases and the J gene lost 1 base, with 16 bases spanning the gap. Germline values: CDR1 LNHDA, CDR2 SQIVND (reference sequence). The length of the CDR3 is 16 residues. High-throughput TCR beta sequencing covered peripheral CD8+ and CD4+ T cells. TEMRA cells were FACS-enriched, unlike CD8+ and CD4+ T cells, which were negatively isolated.

This clonotype was obtained from a human donor with multiple sclerosis. This chain links TRBV19 with TRBJ2-3; possibly TRBD1 or TRBD2 for D (6 bases each). The sequencing sample was made of CD8+ T cells from PBMCs. The CDR3 here is CASSFGQRARTDTQYF. The CDR3 coding sequence is TGTGCCAGTAGTTTCGGACAGCGGGCTCGCACAGATACGCAGTATTTT.